Following are 24 T cell receptor beta chains from one sample sequenced in a study of CD8 T cells in Susac syndrome. RNA was extracted with the RNeasy kit, and a quantity of about 0.45 to 1 ug was reverse transcribed using random hexamers. TCRdb re-analysed the immunoSEQ multiplex PCR reads in MiXCR, keeping a single row per CDR3 protein. The sample lists approximately 94,000 distinct CDR3 sequences, about 95% occurring once. Sample: CD8+ T cells from PBMCs. The receptors shown here come from a human donor with Susac syndrome.

This chain connects TRBV20-1 to TRBJ2-6; 7 nucleotides match TRBD1. The V gene's germline CDR1 is DFQATT and CDR2 SNEGSKA (reference sequence). The ends lost 3 bases at V and 0 bases at J; junction bases unmatched: 8. The CDR3 covers 17 residues. CDR3 bases: TGCAGTGCTAGCGGACAGGTTCTCCTCTCTGGGGCCAACGTCCTGACTTTC. Amino acids: CSASGQVLLSGANVLTF.

The CDR3 DNA is TGCAGTGCTCCCCGGGCCCCCTACGAGCAGTACTTC. It codes for CSAPRAPYEQYF. This chain joins TRBV20-1 and TRBJ2-7; no clear D gene. The CDR3 totals 12 residues. V lost 5 bases to trimming and J lost 2 bases, with 10 bases between them. Germline loops: CDR1 DFQATT, CDR2 SNEGSKA (reference sequence).

The chain has TRBV29-1 and TRBJ1-1; D remains unclear. The CDR3 extends over 11 amino acids. Germline lookup yields CDR1 SQVTM and CDR2 ANQGSEA. Trimming left V 7 bases short and J 3 bases short, with 9 bases between. CDR3 in amino acids: CSGSLYTEAFF. For the CDR3, the DNA is TGCAGCGGGTCCCTATACACTGAAGCTTTCTTT.

The J gene is TRBJ2-7, the V gene TRBV12-3 or TRBV12-4; TRBD1 matches 8 bases. Trimming at V came to 6 bases and at J to 3 bases, leaving 10 bases not matched to a gene. This CDR3 comprises 15 residues. The CDR3: CASRAFGQGYYEQYF. Written as DNA, the CDR3 is TGTGCCAGCAGGGCCTTCGGACAGGGTTACTACGAGCAGTACTTC.

This chain links TRBV6-2 or TRBV6-3 with TRBJ2-1, with D hard to call. Between the trimmed V and J ends, which lost 7 bases and 1 base, there was a span of 14 bases. The CDR3 has 15 amino acids. Per germline, CDR1 MNHEY and CDR2 SVGEGT. CDR3: CASTNPANSYNEQFF. DNA for the CDR3: TGTGCCAGCACCAACCCGGCCAATTCCTACAATGAGCAGTTCTTC.

This chain connects TRBV7-9 to TRBJ2-5; no reliable D call. Germline V gene sequence: CDR1 SEHNR, CDR2 FQNEAQ (reference sequence). V dropped 1 base and J dropped 6 bases, with 6 bases sitting between them. The CDR3 has 12 residues. The CDR3 sequence: CASSLDVQTQYF. DNA of the CDR3: TGTGCCAGCAGCTTAGATGTGCAGACCCAGTACTTC. Using reference TRBV7-9 and TRBJ2-5 for the parts outside the CDR3, the full variable domain is DTGVSQNPRHKITKRGQNVTFRCDPISEHNRLYWYRQTLGQGPEFLTYFQNEAQLEKSRLLSDRFSAERPKGSFSTLEIQRTEQGDSAMYLCASSLDVQTQYFGPGTRLLVL.

The chain recombines TRBV20-1 with TRBJ1-1, with a possible D match to TRBD1 (6 bases). Trimming shortened V by 4 bases and J by 3 bases, and 9 bases separated the two germline ends. The CDR3 length is 12 residues. Germline CDR1 reads DFQATT; CDR2 reads SNEGSKA (reference sequence). The CDR3: CSATGVDTEAFF. In DNA form, the CDR3 reads TGCAGTGCTACAGGGGTTGACACTGAAGCTTTCTTT.

Comment on this clonotype: Here the CDR3 omits its conserved ending phenylalanine or tryptophan, so a read error is the likely source. This rearrangement joins TRBV13 to TRBJ2-5; tentatively, D is TRBD2 (5 bases). Germline CDR1 is PRHDT and CDR2 is FYEKMQ (reference sequence). CDR3 length: 13 residues. Trimming took 2 bases from V and 5 from J, leaving 9 bases between them. The CDR3 sequence: CASSLRGGETQYL. In DNA form, the CDR3 reads TGTGCCAGCAGCTTACGGGGTGGGGAGACCCAGTACCTC.

V and J are TRBV6-4 and TRBJ2-5; D is unclear. The CDR3 has 11 residues. V was shortened by 4 bases and J by 5 bases, with 5 bases between the two germline ends. CDR1 and CDR2 (germline): MRHNA, SNTAGT. The CDR3 loop is CASSAPETQYF. The CDR3 DNA sequence: TGTGCCAGCAGTGCGCCGGAGACCCAGTACTTC.

V and J are TRBV7-9 and TRBJ2-7, with a weak D call TRBD1 (6 bases). Trimming shortened V by 1 base and J by 0 bases, and 7 bases separated the two germline ends. Germline CDR1 and CDR2: SEHNR and FQNEAQ (reference sequence). This CDR3 spans 14 amino acids. The DNA of the CDR3 is TGTGCCAGCAGCTTAGTGACAGGCTCCTACGAGCAGTACTTC. It encodes CASSLVTGSYEQYF.

This sequence joins TRBV19 and TRBJ2-1; either TRBD1 or TRBD2 may supply D (5 bases each). V was clipped by 4 bases and J by 3 bases, with 13 bases between them. CDR1 and CDR2 from the germline V gene are LNHDA and SQIVND (reference sequence). This CDR3 comprises 15 residues. The CDR3 coding sequence is TGTGCCAGTAGTACCGGGACCTGGAGCTACAATGAGCAGTTCTTC. Its protein is CASSTGTWSYNEQFF.

This sequence joins TRBV28 and TRBJ2-5; a possible D gene is TRBD2 (6 bases). This CDR3 region has 13 residues. Per germline, CDR1 MDHEN and CDR2 SYDVKM. V dropped 2 bases and J dropped 4 bases, with 8 bases sitting between them. The CDR3: CASSLVSGETQYF. CDR3 bases: TGTGCCAGCAGTTTAGTTAGCGGAGAGACCCAGTACTTC. The whole variable domain, remainder taken from reference TRBV28 and TRBJ2-5, is DVKVTQSSRYLVKRTGEKVFLECVQDMDHENMFWYRQDPGLGLRLIYFSYDVKMKEKGDIPEGYSVSREKKERFSLILESASTNQTSMYLCASSLVSGETQYFGPGTRLLVL.

This sequence joins TRBV9 and TRBJ1-4; the match to TRBD1 covers 10 bases. The CDR3 consists of 14 residues. Per germline, CDR1 SGDLS and CDR2 YYNGEE. V trimming: 4 bases; J trimming: 6 bases; junction bases outside the gene matches: 3. The CDR3 DNA reads TGTGCCAGCAGCCCTGGGACAGGGGATGAAAAACTGTTTTTT. This codes for CASSPGTGDEKLFF.

The chain recombines TRBV13 with TRBJ2-4; 11 nucleotides agree with TRBD2. This CDR3 is built from 14 residues. CDR1 is PRHDT and CDR2 is FYEKMQ in the germline V gene (reference sequence). J gave up 5 bases and V 7 bases, and 4 bases lay outside the gene matches. The CDR3 DNA is TGTGCCAGCAATAGCGGGGGGGACGAAAACATTCAGTACTTC. It translates to CASNSGGDENIQYF.

The V gene is TRBV12-3 or TRBV12-4, the J gene TRBJ2-1, with unresolved D. The CDR3 contains 15 residues. Trimming cost V 5 bases and J 8 bases, with 19 bases left between them. For the CDR3, the DNA is TGTGCCAGCAGTCAAATCCCCCCGCCGGCGGATGAGCAGTTCTTC. As protein: CASSQIPPPADEQFF.

The rearrangement joins TRBV29-1 to TRBJ2-7; 8 bases agree with TRBD1. Germline V CDR1 and CDR2: SQVTM, ANQGSEA. This CDR3 contains 19 residues. Germline trimming cut 3 bases from V and 6 bases from J; bases unmatched to any gene: 25. CDR3 region: CSVELGERDRYRPSGEQYF. CDR3 DNA sequence: TGCAGCGTTGAGTTAGGGGAAAGGGACAGGTACCGCCCGAGCGGCGAGCAGTACTTC.

The chain has TRBV13 and TRBJ2-2; 8 bases align to TRBD2. V gave up 5 bases and J gave up 9 bases; unmatched junction bases: 14. CDR3 length equals 16 residues. Germline V CDR1 and CDR2: PRHDT, FYEKMQ (reference sequence). In nucleotides, the CDR3 is TGTGCCAGCAGCGGCCCGGGACTAGAGGTATCTAGGGAGCTGTTTTTT. Its translation is CASSGPGLEVSRELFF.

This clonotype was seen a single time. The chain combines TRBV9 with TRBJ1-1, with D maybe TRBD1 (6 bases). V gave up 0 bases and J gave up 4 bases, with 10 bases separating them. CDR1 is SGDLS, CDR2 YYNGEE, per germline. CDR3 length: 14 residues. Written as DNA, the CDR3 is TGTGCCAGCAGCGTAGAAGGGGGGAGCACTGAAGCTTTCTTT. Its protein product is CASSVEGGSTEAFF.

This clonotype was counted a single time. The chain links TRBV3-1 to TRBJ2-1; either TRBD1 or TRBD2 may fit D (6 bases each). CDR1 LGHDT and CDR2 YNNKEL come from the germline V gene (reference sequence). The V gene lost 4 bases and the J gene lost 1 base, with 14 bases spanning the gap. This CDR3 has 16 amino acids. CDR3 in amino acids: CASSPTVGGSYNEQFF. The CDR3 DNA sequence: TGTGCCAGCAGCCCCACGGTAGGGGGGTCCTACAATGAGCAGTTCTTC.

This chain links TRBV18 with TRBJ2-5, with 11 nucleotides matching TRBD2. Per germline, CDR1 KGHSH and CDR2 LQKENI. CDR3 length: 14 residues. J was trimmed by 3 bases and V by 5 bases; bases with no gene match: 2. DNA of the CDR3: TGTGCCAGCTCAGAGGGACTAGCGGAAGAGACCCAGTACTTC. Its translation: CASSEGLAEETQYF.

This chain connects TRBV7-9 to TRBJ1-6, with D possibly TRBD1 on 5 matching bases. CDR3 size: 14 residues. Per germline, CDR1 SEHNR and CDR2 FQNEAQ (reference sequence). V was pared by 3 bases and J by 9 bases, with 12 bases between. The CDR3 nucleotides are TGTGCCAGCAGCTTGGGGCAGGCGACTTCACCCCTCCACTTT. Translating gives CASSLGQATSPLHF.

This clonotype was recorded only once. The chain is built from TRBV15 and TRBJ2-7, with 8 bases aligning to TRBD1. Germline CDR1 and CDR2: LNHNV and YYDKDF (reference sequence). Trimming took 0 bases from V and 6 from J; bases not matched to a gene: 10. The CDR3 is 16 residues long. The CDR3 protein is CATSRDGNDRGGEQYF. The DNA for the CDR3 is TGTGCCACCAGCAGAGATGGGAACGACAGGGGCGGCGAGCAGTACTTC. Looking up the rest from reference TRBV15 and TRBJ2-7 gives the full variable domain: DAMVIQNPRYQVTQFGKPVTLSCSQTLNHNVMYWYQQKSSQAPKLLFHYYDKDFNNEADTPDNFQSRRPNTSFCFLDIRSPGLGDTAMYLCATSRDGNDRGGEQYFGPGTRLTVT.

The V call is TRBV20-1, the J call TRBJ2-3; tentatively, D is TRBD1 (6 bases). CDR1 is DFQATT and CDR2 is SNEGSKA in the germline V gene (reference sequence). Trimming cost V 4 bases and J 2 bases, with 7 bases left between them. CDR3 length: 12 residues. The CDR3 region is CSAMGATDTQYF. The CDR3 DNA is TGCAGTGCTATGGGGGCCACAGATACGCAGTATTTT.

This chain joins TRBV9 and TRBJ2-5; D call uncertain. V lost 0 bases to trimming and J lost 6 bases, with 9 bases between them. This CDR3 region has 13 residues. Per germline, CDR1 SGDLS and CDR2 YYNGEE. This CDR3 is CASSVARSQTQYF. CDR3 nucleotide sequence: TGTGCCAGCAGCGTAGCGCGGTCGCAGACCCAGTACTTC.